This T cell receptor (beta chain) was sequenced for a study of response to subunit inactivated influenza vaccine. V lost 6 bases to trimming and J lost 4 bases, with 13 bases between them. The CDR3 loop spans 13 amino acids. Study-level points and caveats: Few new T cells, the authors suggested, are recruited by each seasonal influenza vaccination.

From the RT-PCR reads, TCRdb called clonotypes with MiXCR, one entry per CDR3 protein. The table lists about 520,000 distinct CDR3 sequences, approximately 9.9% of them singletons, with roughly 12% in the top ten. This clonotype was detected many times. Its matching antigen is unknown. The sequencing here drew on PBMCs from blood, taken roughly 48 days after vaccination. The chain joins TRBV12-3 or TRBV12-4 to TRBJ2-7; weak D call: TRBD1 (6 bases). This receptor was taken from a man in his fifties who received an inactivated influenza vaccine. The CDR3 region has the DNA TGTGCCAGCAGCCCGACAGGTCCTTACGAGCAGTACTTC. Residues: CASSPTGPYEQYF.